The 3 T cell receptor beta chains presented below share a single source sample, sequenced in a study of blood T cell repertoires in COVID-19. Some clones are missing from TCRdb's copy, which holds only in-frame ones; the method was immunoSEQ multiplex PCR. The sample comprises some 170,000 clones, about 79% of which are singletons, and about 15% rests with the top ten. Source material: PBMCs or T cells enriched from blood (not recorded which). These TCRs come from a man aged 45-65 years who had recovered from COVID-19.

V is TRBV3-1 (or the pseudogene TRBV3-2) and J is TRBJ1-2; D is unresolved. Germline CDR1 LGHDT, CDR2 YNNKEL (reference sequence). CDR3 length: 15 amino acids. Trimming stripped 0 bases from V and 4 bases from J, with 12 bases between. CDR3 sequence reads: CASSQDPARIYGYTF. CDR3 in DNA: TGTGCCAGCAGCCAAGATCCCGCCAGGATCTATGGCTACACCTTC.

This rearrangement joins TRBV6-2 or TRBV6-3 to TRBJ1-1, with 10 bases lining up with TRBD1. After removal of 4 bases from V and 4 bases from J, the junction contained 12 bases not matched to a gene. In germline, CDR1 is MNHEY, CDR2 SVGEGT. This CDR3 is 17 amino acids long. CDR3 bases: TGTGCCAGCAGTTCCCCCCCGGACAGGGGGGGCGGCACTGAAGCTTTCTTT. It translates to CASSSPPDRGGGTEAFF.

The chain recombines TRBV3-1 (or the pseudogene TRBV3-2) with TRBJ2-3; 7 bases map to TRBD1. Trimming removed 4 bases from V and 6 bases from J; junction bases left unmatched: 7. The CDR3 covers 14 residues. Germline CDR1 and CDR2: LGHDT and YNNKEL (reference sequence). Written as DNA, the CDR3 is TGTGCCAGCAGCCTTTCCCGAGGGGGCGATACGCAGTATTTT. Its protein is CASSLSRGGDTQYF.